A selection of T cell receptor beta chains follows, all from one sample in a study of T cells after yellow fever vaccination. Each CDR3 protein is one row after TCRdb ran MiXCR on the 5' RACE reads. The sample lists about 320,000 distinct CDR3 sequences; 3.5% to 5% were seen once. The source material was PBMCs, sampled 15 days after the yellow fever booster vaccination. These receptors were collected from a man younger than 35 who received the YFV17D yellow fever vaccine. Both conserved end residues are part of each CDR3. D genes are given only for firm matches. Not all rows give a size; the values are once, few, many and, for expanded clones, a class.

v_call,clone_size,d_call,j_call,cdr3_aa,cdr3_nt
TRBV28,NA,NA,TRBJ2-2,CASSLAVLTTGELFF,TGTGCCAGCAGTCTCGCCGTCCTGACGACCGGGGAGCTGTTTTTT
TRBV5-1,many,NA,TRBJ1-3,CASSEGLGGNTIYF,TGCGCCAGCAGCGAGGGCCTCGGTGGAAACACCATATATTTT
TRBV15,many,TRBD1,TRBJ1-5,CATSRDRGPEQPQHF,TGTGCCACCAGCAGGGACAGGGGGCCGGAGCAGCCCCAGCATTTT
TRBV14,NA,TRBD2,TRBJ2-1,CASSQDQAGPDNEQFF,TGTGCCAGCAGCCAAGATCAAGCGGGGCCTGACAATGAGCAGTTCTTC
TRBV15,few,NA,TRBJ1-2,CATSRDYTTNYGYTF,TGTGCCACCAGCAGAGATTATACCACTAACTATGGCTACACCTTC
TRBV5-6,NA,NA,TRBJ1-6,CASSLASASVYNSPLHF,TGTGCCAGCAGCTTGGCCAGTGCGTCAGTCTATAATTCACCCCTCCACTTT
TRBV7-2,few,TRBD2,TRBJ2-1,CASRGLALLNEQFF,TGTGCCAGCAGGGGACTAGCCCTACTCAATGAGCAGTTCTTC
TRBV5-1,many,TRBD2,TRBJ2-5,CASSIGTSYGLETQYF,TGCGCCAGCAGCATCGGGACTAGCTACGGGTTGGAGACCCAGTACTTC
TRBV7-3,many,TRBD2,TRBJ2-2,CASSLRGGTGELFF,TGTGCCAGCAGCTTAAGGGGGGGCACCGGGGAGCTGTTTTTT
TRBV18,many,NA,TRBJ1-4,CASSPGTVNEKLFF,TGTGCCAGCTCACCCGGGACGGTTAATGAAAAACTGTTTTTT
TRBV20-1,many,TRBD2,TRBJ2-7,CSARVITSGTLEEQYF,TGCAGTGCTAGAGTCATCACTAGCGGCACGCTAGAGGAGCAGTACTTC
TRBV6-5,many,NA,TRBJ2-7,CASSYSSPGGLHYEQYF,TGTGCCAGCAGTTACTCTAGCCCCGGGGGGCTTCACTACGAGCAGTACTTC
TRBV27,few,NA,TRBJ2-6,CASSSKGTREVGANVLTF,TGTGCCAGCAGCTCTAAGGGGACTCGGGAAGTTGGGGCCAACGTCCTGACTTTC
TRBV12-3/TRBV12-4,many,NA,TRBJ2-5,CASSPLGDQETQYF,TGTGCCAGCAGCCCACTTGGGGACCAAGAGACCCAGTACTTC
TRBV4-2,many,TRBD2,TRBJ2-1,CASSQEVPRGNEQFF,TGTGCCAGCAGCCAAGAAGTACCGCGGGGGAATGAGCAGTTCTTC
TRBV7-9,NA,NA,TRBJ1-6,CASSFRDSPLHF,TGTGCCAGCAGCTTTAGGGATTCACCCCTCCACTTT
TRBV29-1,few,NA,TRBJ2-5,CSVGGAGRTQETQYF,TGCAGCGTTGGGGGGGCGGGGAGAACCCAAGAGACCCAGTACTTC
TRBV20-1,many,NA,TRBJ1-5,CSARGPSDSQPQHF,TGCAGTGCGAGAGGGCCTTCTGACAGTCAGCCCCAGCATTTT
TRBV27,many,NA,TRBJ2-1,CASRTLSGNEQFF,TGTGCCAGCAGGACATTATCGGGTAATGAGCAGTTCTTC
TRBV28,NA,NA,TRBJ2-3,CASSLFSRRADTQYF,TGTGCCAGCAGTTTATTCTCCCGTAGGGCGGATACGCAGTATTTT
TRBV7-9,few,NA,TRBJ1-3,CASSPIEGSSGNTIYF,TGTGCCAGCAGCCCTATAGAGGGGAGTTCTGGAAACACCATATATTTT
TRBV29-1,few,TRBD1,TRBJ2-2,CSVERLTGYSGELFF,TGCAGCGTTGAGAGACTGACAGGGTATTCCGGGGAGCTGTTTTTT
TRBV29-1,many,TRBD1,TRBJ2-7,CSAFTGTASMNGEQYF,TGCAGCGCCTTCACCGGGACAGCCTCTATGAACGGCGAGCAGTACTTC
TRBV30,few,NA,TRBJ2-3,CAWSRDITSTDTQYF,TGTGCCTGGAGCCGGGACATAACTAGCACAGATACGCAGTATTTT
TRBV4-1,many,TRBD1,TRBJ1-2,CASSHWGTGGKGNYGYTF,TGCGCCAGCAGCCATTGGGGGACAGGCGGCAAGGGTAACTATGGCTACACCTTC
TRBV20-1,few,NA,TRBJ2-5,CSARRWGGFQETQYF,TGCAGTGCTAGAAGGTGGGGCGGGTTCCAAGAGACCCAGTACTTC
TRBV27,few,TRBD1,TRBJ1-1,CASSIGQVNTEAFF,TGTGCCAGCAGTATCGGACAGGTGAACACTGAAGCTTTCTTT
TRBV20-1,few,NA,TRBJ2-1,CSAQLVNEQFF,TGCAGTGCTCAGTTGGTCAATGAGCAGTTCTTC
TRBV7-6,few,TRBD2,TRBJ2-3,CASSPYSGTSTDTQYF,TGTGCCAGCAGCCCCTATAGCGGGACTAGCACAGATACGCAGTATTTT
TRBV20-1,NA,NA,TRBJ2-3,CSARKQTSTDTQYF,TGCAGTGCTAGAAAACAGACTAGCACAGATACGCAGTATTTT
TRBV12-3/TRBV12-4,many,NA,TRBJ2-3,CASSPGTPGTQYF,TGTGCCAGCAGTCCCGGGACCCCTGGGACGCAGTATTTT
TRBV7-2,many,TRBD1,TRBJ1-2,CASSPALGQGGGYTF,TGTGCCAGCAGCCCTGCGTTGGGACAGGGGGGCGGCTACACCTTC
TRBV4-1,NA,NA,TRBJ2-3,CASRGDTQYF,TGCGCCAGCAGGGGGGATACGCAGTATTTT
TRBV7-2,NA,NA,TRBJ1-5,CASSLVEGSQPQHF,TGTGCCAGCAGCTTAGTTGAAGGCAGTCAGCCCCAGCATTTT
TRBV12-3/TRBV12-4,many,TRBD1,TRBJ1-2,CASSRDRVGSYTF,TGTGCCAGCAGTCGGGACAGAGTGGGGAGCTACACCTTC
TRBV20-1,many,NA,TRBJ1-1,CLIPRDTEAFF,TGCCTCATCCCCAGGGACACTGAAGCTTTCTTT
TRBV5-6,few,NA,TRBJ1-1,CASSLWQLMTEAFF,TGTGCCAGCAGCTTGTGGCAGTTAATGACTGAAGCTTTCTTT
TRBV4-1,many,TRBD1,TRBJ2-2,CASSRGQTTGELFF,TGCGCCAGCAGCCGGGGACAGACCACCGGGGAGCTGTTTTTT
TRBV5-1,few,TRBD2,TRBJ2-3,CASSLLLAGGPRVTDTQYF,TGCGCCAGCAGCCTCCTCCTAGCGGGGGGACCGCGTGTCACAGATACGCAGTATTTT
TRBV6-2/TRBV6-3,many,NA,TRBJ1-2,CASSIQDVYGYTF,TGTGCCAGTTCAATACAGGACGTATATGGCTACACCTTC
TRBV27,many,NA,TRBJ1-2,CASSLRGRNYGYTF,TGTGCCAGCAGTTTACGGGGTAGGAACTATGGCTACACCTTC
TRBV20-1,many,NA,TRBJ1-1,CSTRGIRGDTEAFF,TGCAGTACCAGGGGTATAAGAGGAGACACTGAAGCTTTCTTT
TRBV7-6,NA,NA,TRBJ2-5,CASSSSPPGPQETQYF,TGTGCCAGCAGCTCCTCGCCTCCGGGGCCGCAAGAGACCCAGTACTTC
TRBV18,NA,NA,TRBJ2-2,CASSPPTSANTGELFF,TGTGCCAGCTCACCACCGACGTCAGCGAACACCGGGGAGCTGTTTTTT
TRBV4-3,NA,NA,TRBJ2-3,CASSQDGAAPKDTQYF,TGCGCCAGCAGCCAAGATGGGGCGGCGCCTAAGGATACGCAGTATTTT
TRBV5-1,many,NA,TRBJ2-2,CASSLATAANTGELFF,TGCGCCAGCAGCTTGGCGACAGCCGCGAACACCGGGGAGCTGTTTTTT
TRBV27,many,TRBD1,TRBJ1-1,CASSLTGDEGTEAFF,TGTGCCAGCAGTTTAACAGGGGACGAGGGGACTGAAGCTTTCTTT
TRBV4-3,many,NA,TRBJ2-1,CASSQEGRGRRNEQFF,TGCGCCAGCAGCCAAGAAGGGAGGGGGCGGCGGAATGAGCAGTTCTTC
TRBV29-1,NA,TRBD1,TRBJ2-7,CSGGQGASYEQYF,TGCAGCGGTGGACAGGGGGCTTCCTACGAGCAGTACTTC
TRBV20-1,many,TRBD1,TRBJ1-1,CSARSDRDTEAFF,TGCAGTGCCCGCAGTGACAGGGACACTGAAGCTTTCTTT
TRBV7-2,few,TRBD1,TRBJ1-5,CASSLRDRENQPQHF,TGTGCCAGCAGCCTCCGGGACAGGGAAAATCAGCCCCAGCATTTT
TRBV4-3,many,NA,TRBJ2-3,CASSLDSQADTQYF,TGCGCCAGCAGCCTAGACAGCCAAGCAGATACGCAGTATTTT
TRBV5-1,few,TRBD1,TRBJ2-5,CASRLTGGSQETQYF,TGCGCCAGCAGGCTGACAGGGGGCTCCCAAGAGACCCAGTACTTC